The 23 T cell receptor beta chains below were found in one sample sequenced in a study of blood T cell repertoires in COVID-19. Here immunoSEQ multiplex PCR was the method, and the copy in TCRdb shows in-frame clones only, minus some. The sample carries about 280,000 clones, 82% recorded once. Input material: PBMCs or T cells enriched from blood (not recorded which). Receptor source: a man aged 40-55 years who had been exposed to COVID-19.

The gene calls are TRBV6-5 and TRBJ2-3; 9 bases are shared with TRBD2. Germline loops: CDR1 MNHEY, CDR2 SVGAGI. The CDR3 is 12 residues long. J gave up 15 bases and V 5 bases, and 9 bases lay outside the gene matches. As DNA, the CDR3 is TGTGCCAGCAGTCCTCAGGCGGGGGGGCATTATTTT. This translates into CASSPQAGGHYF.

A single count supports this clone. V gene TRBV10-3 combines with J gene TRBJ2-1, with a possible D match to TRBD1 (5 bases). CDR1 and CDR2 (germline): ENHRY, SYGVKD. This CDR3 is built from 12 residues. Trimming shortened V by 8 bases and J by 5 bases, and 10 bases separated the two germline ends. The CDR3 protein is CAISPTDNEQFF. CDR3 nucleotides: TGTGCCATCTCCCCGACAGACAATGAGCAGTTCTTC.

The rearrangement uses TRBV27 and TRBJ2-1; TRBD2 matches at 8 bases. V shed 7 bases and J 6 bases; nucleotides not matched to a gene: 14. Germline CDR1 is MNHEY and CDR2 is SMNVEV (reference sequence). CDR3 size: 16 residues. This chain's CDR3 is CASNIAGPGVGNEQFF. CDR3 DNA sequence: TGTGCCAGCAACATAGCGGGACCCGGGGTGGGCAATGAGCAGTTCTTC.

V is TRBV20-1 and J is TRBJ1-2, with TRBD1 as a possible D gene (5 bases). Trimming cost V 3 bases and J 8 bases, with 13 bases left between them. The CDR3 sequence is 12 residues long. Germline V gives CDR1 DFQATT, CDR2 SNEGSKA (reference sequence). The chain's CDR3 is CSASDGGRGYTF. The CDR3 DNA reads TGCAGTGCTAGTGACGGGGGTCGAGGCTACACCTTC.

This chain uses TRBV19 with TRBJ1-2; TRBD1 agrees at 8 bases. CDR1 LNHDA and CDR2 SQIVND come from the germline V gene (reference sequence). V trimming: 4 bases; J trimming: 3 bases; junction bases outside the gene matches: 1. The CDR3 runs 13 residues. CDR3: CASSTTGDYGYTF. For the CDR3, the DNA is TGTGCCAGTAGTACGACAGGGGACTATGGCTACACCTTC.

The rearrangement joins TRBV10-1 to TRBJ2-1; TRBD2 matches at 7 bases. From germline, CDR1 is WNHNN and CDR2 SYGVQD (reference sequence). Losses at the gene ends were 4 bases for V and 6 bases for J; bases not matched to a gene: 3. The CDR3 has 13 residues. The chain's CDR3 is CASSATSVNEQFF. The DNA for the CDR3 is TGCGCCAGCAGTGCCACTAGCGTCAATGAGCAGTTCTTC.

The rearrangement links TRBV29-1 to TRBJ2-3; D is possibly TRBD2 (5 bases). Germline-derived CDR1 and CDR2 are SQVTM and ANQGSEA. Trimming took off 0 bases at V and 2 bases at J, with 12 bases between the two ends. This CDR3 is 15 amino acids long. Here the CDR3 DNA reads TGCAGCGTTGAAGATCCGAGGGATGCCACAGATACGCAGTATTTT. Translated, it gives CSVEDPRDATDTQYF.

The chain links TRBV5-1 to TRBJ2-5; 7 bases agree with TRBD2. From germline, CDR1 is SGHRS and CDR2 YFSETQ. V shed 3 bases and J 3 bases; nucleotides not matched to a gene: 11. CDR3 size: 16 residues. The CDR3 region is CASSSAGGSFKETQYF. Written as DNA, the CDR3 is TGCGCCAGCAGCTCCGCGGGCGGGAGCTTTAAAGAGACCCAGTACTTC. Full variable domain (outside the CDR3, taken from reference TRBV5-1 and TRBJ2-5): KAGVTQTPRYLIKTRGQQVTLSCSPISGHRSVSWYQQTPGQGLQFLFEYFSETQRNKGNFPGRFSGRQFSNSRSEMNVSTLELGDSALYLCASSSAGGSFKETQYFGPGTRLLVL.

The chain uses TRBV7-2 and TRBJ2-2; tentative D call: TRBD2 (6 bases). Trimming cost V 0 bases and J 4 bases, with 15 bases left between them. The length of the CDR3 is 17 residues. In germline, CDR1 is SGHTA, CDR2 FQGNSA. The CDR3 protein is CASSLAGGGRGTGELFF. CDR3 nucleotides: TGTGCCAGCAGCTTAGCGGGAGGAGGGCGTGGCACCGGGGAGCTGTTTTTT. The complete variable domain, with remaining parts taken from reference TRBV7-2 and TRBJ2-2, reads GAGVSQSPSNKVTEKGKDVELRCDPISGHTALYWYRQSLGQGLEFLIYFQGNSAPDKSGLPSDRFSAERTGGSVSTLTIQRTQQEDSAVYLCASSLAGGGRGTGELFFGEGSRLTVL.

In its sample, this clone was seen once. This rearrangement joins TRBV2 to TRBJ1-2, with D possibly being TRBD1 (6 bases). V lost 2 bases and J lost 7, with 11 bases in between. CDR3 length: 13 amino acids. The germline CDR1 and CDR2 sequences are SNHLY and FYNNEI. The CDR3 loop reads CASSERGEGGYTF. Written as DNA, the CDR3 is TGTGCCAGCAGTGAAAGGGGGGAGGGTGGCTACACCTTC.

This CDR3 is CASSPRTSGFGELFF. The CDR3 DNA reads as TGTGCCAGCTCACCGCGCACTAGCGGGTTCGGGGAGCTGTTTTTT. V gene TRBV18 combines with J gene TRBJ2-2; TRBD2 aligns across 9 bases. This CDR3 region has 15 residues. Germline CDR1 reads KGHSH; CDR2 reads LQKENI. V lost 3 bases and J lost 7; bases outside the gene matches: 6.

This clone has only a few counts. The chain uses TRBV7-9 and TRBJ1-2; the match to TRBD1 covers 7 bases. Germline CDR1 is SEHNR and CDR2 is FQNEAQ (reference sequence). The V segment lost 3 bases and the J segment 6 bases; nucleotides outside the gene matches: 4. The CDR3 loop spans 13 amino acids. The CDR3 nucleotides are TGTGCCAGCAGCTTCTTAGGGGGCGATGGCTACACCTTC. It is translated as CASSFLGGDGYTF.

This clone has only a few counts. The CDR3 protein is CASSVEFRGGELFF. Here the CDR3 DNA reads TGTGCCAGCAGCGTGGAGTTTCGGGGCGGGGAGCTGTTTTTT. V is TRBV9 and J is TRBJ2-2; tentatively, D is TRBD2 (5 bases). Germline V gene data show CDR1 as SGDLS and CDR2 as YYNGEE. Trimming left V 2 bases short and J 7 bases short, with 12 bases between. CDR3 length: 14 amino acids.

This rearrangement joins TRBV2 to TRBJ2-3; perhaps TRBD1 as D (6 bases). The CDR3 sequence is 15 residues long. The germline V and J ends were trimmed by 10 bases and 1 base, with 18 bases remaining between them. CDR1 is SNHLY, CDR2 FYNNEI, per germline. The CDR3 spells CATNRGSQGTDTQYF. CDR3 sequence (DNA): TGTGCCACCAATAGGGGGAGCCAGGGCACAGATACGCAGTATTTT.

This clone appeared once. This chain joins TRBV7-9 and TRBJ1-5, with 12 bases fitting TRBD1. Germline trimming cut 4 bases from V and 5 bases from J; bases unmatched to any gene: 6. The CDR3 length is 16 residues. Germline V gene lookup returns CDR1 SEHNR and CDR2 FQNEAQ (reference sequence). CDR3 nucleotides: TGTGCCAGCAGCTCCGGGGACAGGGGGCTAGATCAGCCCCAGCATTTT. Protein: CASSSGDRGLDQPQHF.

The gene calls are TRBV10-1 and TRBJ2-1; TRBD2 agrees at 12 bases. Losses at the gene ends were 0 bases for V and 7 bases for J; bases not matched to a gene: 4. The CDR3 loop spans 16 amino acids. Germline CDR1 and CDR2: WNHNN and SYGVQD (reference sequence). The CDR3, as DNA: TGCGCCAGCAGTGAGTCCAGGACTAGCGGGATGAATGAGCAGTTCTTC. Protein product: CASSESRTSGMNEQFF.

This clone was detected once. The chain combines TRBV9 with TRBJ1-2; D gene uncertain. Germline V CDR1 and CDR2: SGDLS, YYNGEE. Trimming pared 3 bases from V and 0 bases from J, leaving 9 bases between. The CDR3 consists of 14 residues. As DNA, the CDR3 is TGTGCCAGCAGCGGTGAAACAGCTAACTATGGCTACACCTTC. Translation: CASSGETANYGYTF.

The chain recombines TRBV9 with TRBJ2-1; tentatively, D is TRBD2 (6 bases). The CDR3 is 15 amino acids. Deletions cut 7 bases from V and 0 bases from J, with 14 bases between. Germline loops: CDR1 SGDLS, CDR2 YYNGEE. CDR3: CASHPGVGSYNEQFF. The CDR3 nucleotides read TGTGCCAGCCACCCGGGAGTGGGCTCCTACAATGAGCAGTTCTTC.

This chain links TRBV18 with TRBJ1-1; D is perhaps TRBD1 (6 bases). From germline, CDR1 is KGHSH and CDR2 LQKENI. The CDR3 consists of 14 residues. V was pared by 2 bases and J by 7 bases, with 14 bases between. In nucleotides, the CDR3 is TGTGCCAGCTCACCAAGGGAGGGGGGCTTTGAAGCTTTCTTT. Its translation: CASSPREGGFEAFF.

This chain connects TRBV23-1 to TRBJ2-4, with D maybe TRBD2 (6 bases). TRBV23-1 is an ORF for which the function is uncertain. The CDR3 covers 16 residues. The ends were cut back, 7 bases at V and 7 bases at J, with 23 bases in the middle. The CDR3 DNA sequence: TGCGCCAGCAAGCTCCGTCAGGATTGGGGGGAGAACATTCAGTACTTC. It is translated as CASKLRQDWGENIQYF.

V is TRBV18 and J is TRBJ1-1; TRBD1 agrees at 9 bases. CDR3 length equals 14 residues. CDR1 and CDR2 (germline): KGHSH, LQKENI. With 6 bases clipped from V and 1 base from J, the junction kept 3 bases outside the gene matches. The CDR3 region is CASSRQGGNTEAFF. The CDR3 nucleotides are TGTGCCAGCTCGCGACAGGGGGGGAACACTGAAGCTTTCTTT.

The V gene is TRBV12-3 or TRBV12-4, the J gene TRBJ2-6; D not certain. The germline V and J ends were trimmed by 8 bases and 2 bases, with 4 bases remaining between them. The CDR3 sequence is 12 residues long. CDR3 region: CASFTGANVLTF. As DNA, the CDR3 is TGTGCCAGCTTCACTGGGGCCAACGTCCTGACTTTC.

The V call is TRBV30, the J call TRBJ2-7; D is ambiguous. The germline CDR1 and CDR2 sequences are GTSNPN and SVGIG (reference sequence). Trimming pared 0 bases from V and 5 bases from J, leaving 11 bases between. The CDR3 runs 13 residues. DNA for the CDR3: TGTGCCTGGAGTGTTGGTGGTGGCCACGAGCAGTACTTC. Amino acids: CAWSVGGGHEQYF. Supplemented by reference TRBV30 and TRBJ2-7, the full variable domain reads SQTIHQWPATLVQPVGSPLSLECTVEGTSNPNLYWYRQAAGRGLQLLFYSVGIGQISSEVPQNLSASRPQDRQFILSSKKLLLSDSGFYLCAWSVGGGHEQYFGPGTRLTVT.